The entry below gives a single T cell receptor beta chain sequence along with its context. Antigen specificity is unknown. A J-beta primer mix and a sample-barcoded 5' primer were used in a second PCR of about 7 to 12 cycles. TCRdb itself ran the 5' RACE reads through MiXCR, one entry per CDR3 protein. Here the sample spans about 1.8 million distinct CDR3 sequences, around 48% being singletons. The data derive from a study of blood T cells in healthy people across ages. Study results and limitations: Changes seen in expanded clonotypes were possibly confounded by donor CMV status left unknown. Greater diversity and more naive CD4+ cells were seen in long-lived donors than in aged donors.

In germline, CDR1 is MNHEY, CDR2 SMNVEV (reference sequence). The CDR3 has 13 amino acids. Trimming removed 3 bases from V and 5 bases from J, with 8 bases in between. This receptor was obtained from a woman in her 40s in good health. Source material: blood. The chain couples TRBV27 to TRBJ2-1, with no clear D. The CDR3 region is CASSFSANNEQFF. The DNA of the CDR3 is TGTGCCAGCAGTTTTTCGGCAAACAATGAGCAGTTCTTC.